The clone carrying this TCR beta chain was counted only a few times. As yet, its antigen is unknown. This entry is derived from a study of beta chain features in type 1 diabetes. V lost 1 base, J lost 8 bases, and 12 bases lay in between. The CDR3 is 14 amino acids. In germline, CDR1 is SGDLS, CDR2 YYNGEE. The entirety of the isolated RNA underwent reverse transcription, so expressed TCRB transcripts were sequenced. The average read count of naive, central memory and regulatory T cell samples was approximately 3.5 million. Data came from immunoSEQ multiplex PCR; TCRdb stores just in-frame clones and leaves some out. The sample includes over 100,000 clones, 16% seen only once; the top ten take 2% to 3%. Each sorted population was over 95% pure. Study-level points and caveats: TCRB CDR3s were moderately but significantly shorter in Type 1 diabetes patients in all four CD4+ subsets. A possible short-template PCR bias applies equally to patients and controls. Patients showed naive, central memory and Treg TCRB repertoires that appeared more similar than those of healthy donors.

The TCR comes from a man aged 25 to 40 with type 1 diabetes. Material: central memory CD4+ T cells from blood. The chain carries TRBV9 and TRBJ1-4; D remains unclear. CDR3 sequence: CASSVQPFQEKLFF. The CDR3 DNA reads TGTGCCAGCAGCGTACAGCCCTTTCAGGAAAAACTGTTTTTT.